The 23 T cell receptor beta chains below come from one sample, sequenced in a study of CD8+ T cells in alopecia areata. The sample's treatment: oral pan-JAK inhibitor, 5-10 mg twice daily. Extraction of RNA preceded its reverse transcription into cDNA, which served as the sequencing template. Only in-frame clones appear in the TCRdb table, and some are missing; sequencing was by immunoSEQ multiplex PCR. The sample consists of roughly 200,000 clones, approximately 45% of them appearing once. The input for sequencing was CD4+ T cells sorted from blood, taken at approximately week 37, from a patient treated with tofacitinib. Every receptor here comes from a human donor with alopecia areata.

V is TRBV10-3 and J is TRBJ2-1; maybe TRBD2 (5 bases). Germline V gene sequence: CDR1 ENHRY, CDR2 SYGVKD. This CDR3 spans 13 amino acids. The V gene lost 8 bases and the J gene lost 8 bases, with 16 bases spanning the gap. CDR3 sequence: CAIEGVSMDEQFF. For the CDR3, the DNA is TGTGCCATCGAGGGTGTTAGTATGGATGAGCAGTTCTTC.

In regard to this clone: This sample includes further DNA sequences coding for the same CDR3. This sequence joins TRBV2 and TRBJ2-5; tentatively, D is TRBD1 (6 bases). Germline CDR1 SNHLY, CDR2 FYNNEI. The CDR3 length is 12 residues. V lost 5 bases to trimming and J lost 4 bases, with 8 bases between them. The CDR3 DNA is TGTGCCAGCAGTCGAGGGGGAGAGACCCAGTACTTC. Translation: CASSRGGETQYF.

In its sample, this clone was seen a few times. V and J are TRBV29-1 and TRBJ2-5, with 7 positions matching TRBD1. V dropped 6 bases and J dropped 6; count of bases not matched to a gene: 10. CDR3 length: 13 residues. Germline assignment: CDR1 SQVTM and CDR2 ANQGSEA. Written as DNA, the CDR3 is TGCAGCGTGGCAAGACAGGGCTGGCAGACCCAGTACTTC. Encoded protein: CSVARQGWQTQYF.

The rearrangement links TRBV30 to TRBJ1-1; no firm D call. The CDR3 has 13 amino acids. V was clipped by 3 bases and J by 0 bases, with 8 bases between them. CDR1 GTSNPN and CDR2 SVGIG come from the germline V gene (reference sequence). CDR3 protein: CAWSRRLNTEAFF. CDR3 in DNA: TGTGCCTGGAGCCGACGCCTGAACACTGAAGCTTTCTTT.

The chain couples TRBV28 to TRBJ2-5, with D possibly TRBD1 on 5 matching bases. TRBJ2-7 explains the end of the DNA better; the J call may be wrong. The germline V gene encodes CDR1 MDHEN and CDR2 SYDVKM. The CDR3 consists of 14 residues. CDR3 bases: TGTGCCAGCAGTTTGGGGCAGGAGTTCTACGAGCAGTACTTC. This translates into CASSLGQEFYEQYF.

The chain recombines TRBV29-1 with TRBJ1-1; D may be TRBD1 (5 bases). The CDR3 extends over 11 amino acids. Germline CDR1 is SQVTM and CDR2 is ANQGSEA. Trimming took 7 bases from V and 4 from J, leaving 10 bases between them. In nucleotides, the CDR3 is TGCAGCGCGGGACGAATCACTGAAGCTTTCTTT. This codes for CSAGRITEAFF.

This clone was detected only a few times. The chain couples TRBV29-1 to TRBJ2-5; D not certain. This CDR3 contains 11 residues. Germline assignment: CDR1 SQVTM and CDR2 ANQGSEA. V lost 0 bases and J lost 10, with 9 bases in between. The CDR3 spells CSVEDGVGQYF. CDR3 in DNA: TGCAGCGTTGAAGATGGGGTAGGCCAGTACTTC.

In this sample, this clone turned up once. The rearrangement links TRBV5-1 to TRBJ2-5, with 13 bases identical to TRBD2. CDR3 length: 17 amino acids. Trimming cost V 1 base and J 7 bases; bases outside gene matches: 10. Germline-derived CDR1 and CDR2 are SGHRS and YFSETQ. CDR3 region: CASSLPGTSGARGTQYF. The CDR3 DNA follows: TGCGCCAGCAGCTTGCCGGGGACTAGCGGGGCCCGCGGGACCCAGTACTTC.

The chain recombines TRBV28 with TRBJ1-2; tentative D call: TRBD1 (6 bases). V was clipped by 2 bases and J by 4 bases, with 17 bases between them. Germline CDR1 MDHEN, CDR2 SYDVKM. This CDR3 is built from 16 residues. CDR3 region: CASSLGGRGPIYGYTF. The CDR3 region has the DNA TGTGCCAGCAGTTTAGGGGGCCGCGGTCCTATCTATGGCTACACCTTC.

This clone was recorded a few times. This chain joins TRBV30 and TRBJ1-1; D is undetermined. Trimming took 3 bases from V and 1 from J, leaving 6 bases between them. The germline gives CDR1 GTSNPN, CDR2 SVGIG (reference sequence). This CDR3 region has 12 residues. This CDR3 is CAWSPSNTEAFF. DNA of the CDR3: TGTGCCTGGAGCCCGTCGAACACTGAAGCTTTCTTT. The full variable domain, in which reference TRBV30 and TRBJ1-1 provide the parts outside the CDR3, is SQTIHQWPATLVQPVGSPLSLECTVEGTSNPNLYWYRQAAGRGLQLLFYSVGIGQISSEVPQNLSASRPQDRQFILSSKKLLLSDSGFYLCAWSPSNTEAFFGQGTRLTVV.

The J gene is TRBJ2-3, the V gene TRBV27, with D possibly TRBD2 on 7 matching bases. CDR1 MNHEY and CDR2 SMNVEV come from the germline V gene (reference sequence). Trimming left V 7 bases short and J 10 bases short, with 12 bases between. There are 11 residues in the CDR3. This CDR3 is CASTGEGPQYF. CDR3 nucleotides: TGTGCCAGCACAGGGGAGGGGCCGCAGTATTTT.

The rearrangement joins TRBV7-2 to TRBJ2-5, with 12 positions matching TRBD2. Germline-derived CDR1 and CDR2 are SGHTA and FQGNSA. The length of the CDR3 is 15 residues. The trim removed 5 bases at V and 4 bases at J, leaving 5 bases unmatched. This chain's CDR3 is CASSPSGLAGETQYF. In DNA, the CDR3 is TGTGCCAGCAGCCCCTCGGGACTAGCGGGAGAGACCCAGTACTTC.

There are many counts of this clone. J is TRBJ2-7 and V is TRBV7-9; no reliable D call. The CDR3 has 12 amino acids. Per the germline V gene, CDR1 is SEHNR and CDR2 is FQNEAQ (reference sequence). Trimming took off 0 bases at V and 5 bases at J, with 5 bases between the two ends. In nucleotides, the CDR3 is TGTGCCAGCAGCTTAGCCCTGGACGAGCAGTACTTC. This translates into CASSLALDEQYF.

The V call is TRBV5-4, the J call TRBJ2-3; tentatively, D is TRBD1 or TRBD2 (5 bases each). Germline V CDR1 and CDR2: SGHNT, YYREEE (reference sequence). Trimming left V 2 bases short and J 6 bases short, with 7 bases between. The CDR3 extends over 12 amino acids. The CDR3 sequence: CASSLWGDTQYF. CDR3 coding DNA: TGTGCCAGCAGCTTATGGGGGGATACGCAGTATTTT.

A few counts support this clone. This chain joins TRBV29-1 and TRBJ1-1; no clear D. V lost 6 bases, J lost 1 base, and 3 bases lay in between. Per germline, CDR1 SQVTM and CDR2 ANQGSEA. The CDR3 loop spans 10 amino acids. The CDR3 coding sequence is TGCAGCGTGAGGAACACTGAAGCTTTCTTT. Its protein is CSVRNTEAFF.

The chain couples TRBV10-2 to TRBJ1-2, with D maybe TRBD1 (5 bases). Trimming took 7 bases from V and 4 from J, leaving 16 bases between them. Germline lookup yields CDR1 WSHSY and CDR2 SAAADI. This CDR3 is built from 14 residues. The CDR3 nucleotides are TGCGCCAGCATGGGAGGCGGGGGTACCTATGGCTACACCTTC. Protein product: CASMGGGGTYGYTF.

The genes are TRBV28 and TRBJ1-2, with D uncertain. The V gene lost 6 bases and the J gene lost 4 bases, with 18 bases spanning the gap. The CDR3 consists of 15 residues. Per the germline V gene, CDR1 is MDHEN and CDR2 is SYDVKM. CDR3 sequence: CASSPSWADSYGYTF. The CDR3 coding sequence is TGTGCCAGCAGCCCCAGTTGGGCGGACTCCTATGGCTACACCTTC.

V gene TRBV29-1 combines with J gene TRBJ1-2; D uncertain. V gave up 4 bases and J gave up 2 bases, with 11 bases separating them. Germline loops: CDR1 SQVTM, CDR2 ANQGSEA. The CDR3 has 13 residues. The DNA for the CDR3 is TGCAGCGTTGGTAAAGATGCAAACTATGGCTACACCTTC. Translated: CSVGKDANYGYTF.

The table lists this clone with a few counts. V usage is TRBV27 and J usage is TRBJ1-5, with D unclear. Germline V gene sequence: CDR1 MNHEY, CDR2 SMNVEV (reference sequence). Between the trimmed V and J ends, which lost 2 bases and 12 bases, there was a span of 14 bases. The CDR3 totals 13 residues. DNA for the CDR3: TGTGCCAGCAGTTTAACGTACGAGAGCCTCCAGCATTTT. Its protein is CASSLTYESLQHF.

This clone was counted a few times. CDR3 nucleotides: TGCGCCAGCAATGGAGGGCTAGCCACAGAGACCCAGTACTTC. It is translated as CASNGGLATETQYF. The rearrangement joins TRBV5-1 to TRBJ2-5, with D maybe TRBD2 (6 bases). CDR3 length equals 14 residues. V lost 6 bases and J lost 4, with 16 bases in between. In germline, CDR1 is SGHRS, CDR2 YFSETQ.

V is TRBV18 and J is TRBJ1-2; the match to TRBD1 covers 10 bases. Per germline, CDR1 KGHSH and CDR2 LQKENI. J lost 3 bases, V lost 1 base, and 2 bases had no gene match. The CDR3 spans 15 residues. The CDR3 coding sequence is TGTGCCAGCTCACCACAGGGACAGGGGCACTATGGCTACACCTTC. Residues: CASSPQGQGHYGYTF.

The J gene is TRBJ1-6, the V gene TRBV6-5; 7 nucleotides match TRBD1. The CDR3 is 15 amino acids. With 7 bases clipped from V and 7 bases from J, the junction kept 10 bases outside the gene matches. Germline values: CDR1 MNHEY, CDR2 SVGAGI. The CDR3, as DNA: TGTGCCAGCAACCCAGGGGGATTGAGGAATTCACCCCTCCACTTT. It specifies CASNPGGLRNSPLHF.

This clone was recorded at least ten times. The genes are TRBV11-2 and TRBJ2-2, with D possibly being TRBD1 (5 bases). The V gene lost 3 bases and the J gene lost 0 bases, with 11 bases spanning the gap. Germline V lookup: CDR1 SGHAT, CDR2 FQNNGV. The CDR3 loop spans 16 amino acids. This CDR3 is CASSLGLGANTGELFF. The CDR3 nucleotides are TGTGCCAGCAGCTTGGGGCTCGGTGCGAACACCGGGGAGCTGTTTTTT.